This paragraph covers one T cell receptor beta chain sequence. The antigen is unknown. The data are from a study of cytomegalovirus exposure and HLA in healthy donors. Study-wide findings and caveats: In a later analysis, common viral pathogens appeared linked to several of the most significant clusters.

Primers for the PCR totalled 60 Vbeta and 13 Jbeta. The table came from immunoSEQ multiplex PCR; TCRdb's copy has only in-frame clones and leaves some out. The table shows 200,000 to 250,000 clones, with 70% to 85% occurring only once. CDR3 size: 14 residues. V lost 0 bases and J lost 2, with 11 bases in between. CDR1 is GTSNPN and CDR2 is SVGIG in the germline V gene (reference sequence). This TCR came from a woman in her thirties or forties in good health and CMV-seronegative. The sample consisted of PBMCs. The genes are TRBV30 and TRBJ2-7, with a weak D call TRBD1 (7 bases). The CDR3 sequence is CAWSVGGTAYEQYF. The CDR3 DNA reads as TGTGCCTGGAGTGTTGGCGGGACAGCCTACGAGCAGTACTTC.